This paragraph reports one TCR beta chain. The data were taken from a study of cytomegalovirus exposure and HLA in healthy donors. As for the study in general: Falling in the Caucasian-associated ancestry cluster were less than 85% of under 450 genotyped donors.

It was with 60 Vbeta and 13 Jbeta primers that the PCR ran. TCRdb keeps only in-frame clones here, not all; method: immunoSEQ multiplex PCR. In total, the table holds some 130,000 clones. CDR3 size: 15 residues. This chain joins TRBV21-1 and TRBJ1-6. TRBV21-1 counts as a pseudogene. Sequencing was carried out using PBMCs. This clonotype was obtained from a man between 18 and 35 years old in good health and CMV-seronegative. The DNA for the CDR3 is TGTGCCAGCAGCGCCAGAGGGAACCTTAATTCACCCCTCCACTTT. Residues: CASSARGNLNSPLHF.